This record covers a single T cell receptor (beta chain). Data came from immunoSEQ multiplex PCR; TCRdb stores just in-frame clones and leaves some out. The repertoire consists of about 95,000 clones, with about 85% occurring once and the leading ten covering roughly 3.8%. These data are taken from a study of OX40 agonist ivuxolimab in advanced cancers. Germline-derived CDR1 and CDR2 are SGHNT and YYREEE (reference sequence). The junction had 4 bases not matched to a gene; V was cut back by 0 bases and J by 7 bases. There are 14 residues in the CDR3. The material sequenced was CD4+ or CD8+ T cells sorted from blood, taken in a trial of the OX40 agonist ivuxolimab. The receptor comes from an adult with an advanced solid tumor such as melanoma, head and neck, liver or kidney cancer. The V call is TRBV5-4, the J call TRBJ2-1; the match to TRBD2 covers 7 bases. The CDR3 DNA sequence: TGTGCCAGCAGCTTGGGCGGGAGTGGGAATGAGCAGTTCTTC. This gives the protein CASSLGGSGNEQFF. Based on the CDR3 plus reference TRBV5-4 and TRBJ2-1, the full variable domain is ETGVTQSPTHLIKTRGQQVTLRCSSQSGHNTVSWYQQALGQGPQFIFQYYREEENGRGNFPPRFSGLQFPNYSSELNVNALELDDSALYLCASSLGGSGNEQFFGPGTRLTVL.